Listed here is a single TCR beta chain. The target antigen is unknown. This sample was included in a study of immune evolution from preneoplasia to lung adenocarcinoma. Germline V gene data show CDR1 as LGHNT and CDR2 as FRNRAP. V lost 6 bases, J lost 5 bases, and 11 bases stayed unmatched. CDR3 size: 16 residues. The data were produced by immunoSEQ multiplex PCR, yet TCRdb's version contains in-frame clones alone and is incomplete. Among some 21,000 clones listed, 70% to 85% were seen once. Broader study findings: Top clone frequencies peaked in normal lung, apparently declining through invasive adenocarcinoma.

J is TRBJ2-3 and V is TRBV12-5; 10 bases align to TRBD2. The source is a person aged 55-75 years with lung adenocarcinoma. The sequenced sample consisted of FFPE invasive lung adenocarcinoma tissue. The CDR3 protein is CASGNLAGVKRDTQYF. The CDR3 region has the DNA TGTGCTAGTGGGAATCTAGCGGGAGTAAAGAGAGATACGCAGTATTTT.